The T cell receptor beta chain under discussion was sequenced for a study of blood T cell repertoires in COVID-19. At the level of the study: Samples of COVID-19 (acute and convalescent) were obtained from the United States, Italy and Spain.

Assay: immunoSEQ multiplex PCR; the TCRdb copy retains only in-frame clones and omits some. The table shows around 50,000 clones, with about four fifths occurring only once. V lost 3 bases and J lost 6; bases outside the gene matches: 8. CDR3 size: 15 residues. Germline V gene sequence: CDR1 MDHEN, CDR2 SYDVKM. The sequenced sample consisted of peripheral blood. The sequence was collected from a woman of 80 years or more with acute or convalescent COVID-19. The V call is TRBV28, the J call TRBJ1-2, with 9 bases lining up with TRBD1. The DNA of the CDR3 is TGTGCCAGCAGTTTGCCCCCTGGACAGGGGAATGGCTACACCTTC. It codes for CASSLPPGQGNGYTF.